The 20 T cell receptor beta chains given below trace back to one sample, sequenced in a study of cytomegalovirus exposure and HLA in healthy donors. This PCR relied on a set of 60 Vbeta primers and 13 Jbeta primers. Produced via immunoSEQ multiplex PCR; TCRdb's table is partial and in-frame only. The sample has more than 200,000 clones, more than 60% seen once. Sequenced: PBMCs. These receptor sequences come from a man between 40 and 49 years old in good health and CMV-seronegative.

The chain links TRBV4-3 to TRBJ1-1, with a weak D call TRBD1 (5 bases). Looked up from germline, CDR1 is LGHNA and CDR2 is YSLEER. This CDR3 spans 12 amino acids. Trimming removed 0 bases at V and 7 bases at J, with 6 bases between. DNA of the CDR3: TGCGCCAGCAGCCAAGACGGGGGTGAAGCTTTCTTT. Protein sequence: CASSQDGGEAFF.

The gene calls are TRBV7-2 and TRBJ2-2; D remains unclear. Trimming removed 2 bases from V and 5 bases from J, with 9 bases in between. CDR3 size: 14 residues. Germline values: CDR1 SGHTA, CDR2 FQGNSA. The CDR3 protein is CASSLNGLTGELFF. The CDR3 DNA reads as TGTGCCAGCAGCTTAAATGGGCTTACCGGGGAGCTGTTTTTT.

V gene TRBV4-3 combines with J gene TRBJ1-6; 7 nucleotides match TRBD1. Germline lookup yields CDR1 LGHNA and CDR2 YSLEER. Unmatched junction bases numbered 12, after V lost 7 bases and J lost 9 bases. The CDR3 is made up of 15 amino acids. The DNA for the CDR3 is TGCGCCAGCAATGATAAGACAGGGTTGGGTTCACCCCTCCACTTT. Its protein product is CASNDKTGLGSPLHF.

This chain joins TRBV4-1 and TRBJ2-7; 7 bases agree with TRBD1. Trimming cost V 5 bases and J 2 bases; bases outside gene matches: 6. CDR1 MGHRA and CDR2 YSYEKL come from the germline V gene. CDR3 length: 14 residues. The CDR3 DNA reads as TGCGCCAGCAGCTTCCAAGACAGGGCCTACGAGCAGTACTTC. It translates to CASSFQDRAYEQYF.

The CDR3 loop is CASSQGHMGFYNEQFF. CDR3 coding DNA: TGCGCCAGCAGCCAAGGACATATGGGTTTCTACAATGAGCAGTTCTTC. The rearrangement joins TRBV4-3 to TRBJ2-1, with D hard to call. Germline loops: CDR1 LGHNA, CDR2 YSLEER. This CDR3 contains 16 residues. The V end lost 1 base, the J end lost 3 bases, and 13 bases lay between the germline ends.

This rearrangement joins TRBV4-1 to TRBJ1-6; TRBD1 aligns across 9 bases. V trimming: 1 base; J trimming: 9 bases; junction bases outside the gene matches: 1. Germline V gene data show CDR1 as MGHRA and CDR2 as YSYEKL. This CDR3 has 14 amino acids. The CDR3 is CASSQGQGGSPLHF. The DNA of the CDR3 is TGCGCCAGCAGCCAAGGACAGGGGGGTTCACCCCTCCACTTT.

Notes on this clone: The same CDR3 is also encoded by other DNA sequences in this sample. The rearrangement links TRBV5-1 to TRBJ1-4; D perhaps matches TRBD1 (6 bases). This CDR3 region has 15 residues. Germline CDR1 and CDR2: SGHRS and YFSETQ. V lost 0 bases, J lost 2 bases, and 8 bases lay in between. The CDR3 sequence: CASSLAGQTNEKLFF. The CDR3 DNA follows: TGCGCCAGCAGCTTGGCCGGACAGACTAATGAAAAACTGTTTTTT.

V and J are TRBV6-1 and TRBJ2-7; no clear D gene. Germline CDR1 reads MNHNS; CDR2 reads SASEGT. The CDR3 has 12 residues. The V end was cut by 6 bases, the J end by 6 bases, with 12 bases between. CDR3 DNA: TGTGCCAGCAGGGCCGAAAGAAGCGAGCAGTACTTC. This gives the protein CASRAERSEQYF.

The genes are TRBV5-1 and TRBJ1-4, with 9 bases fitting TRBD1. The CDR3 length is 14 residues. Losses at the gene ends were 2 bases for V and 6 bases for J; bases not matched to a gene: 2. Germline CDR1 and CDR2: SGHRS and YFSETQ. CDR3 sequence (DNA): TGCGCCAGCAGCTTTAGGACAGGGGATGAAAAACTGTTTTTT. This gives the protein CASSFRTGDEKLFF.

This clone was counted only a few times. The chain couples TRBV6-6 to TRBJ2-1, with D possibly matching TRBD1 (6 bases). V lost 4 bases, J lost 4 bases, and 14 bases lay in between. This CDR3 has 15 amino acids. Germline CDR1 reads MNHNY; CDR2 reads SVGAGI (reference sequence). CDR3 nucleotides: TGTGCCAGCAGTTCAGTGACAGGATGGTACAATGAGCAGTTCTTC. The encoded protein is CASSSVTGWYNEQFF.

The chain couples TRBV30 to TRBJ2-1; D may be TRBD2 (5 bases). Per germline, CDR1 GTSNPN and CDR2 SVGIG (reference sequence). CDR3 size: 12 residues. Deletions cut 0 bases from V and 7 bases from J, with 7 bases between. Here the CDR3 reads CAWSVRGNEQFF. In DNA, the CDR3 is TGTGCCTGGAGTGTACGAGGGAATGAGCAGTTCTTC.

This chain joins TRBV15 and TRBJ2-3; weak D call: TRBD2 (6 bases). CDR1 is LNHNV and CDR2 is YYDKDF in the germline V gene (reference sequence). V dropped 1 base and J dropped 3 bases, with 8 bases sitting between them. This CDR3 has 14 residues. CDR3 DNA sequence: TGTGCCACCAGCAGAGGGAGGGGAACAGATACGCAGTATTTT. Protein product: CATSRGRGTDTQYF.

The rearrangement uses TRBV5-1 and TRBJ2-1, with TRBD2 matching 8 bases. The CDR3 sequence is 16 residues long. Germline CDR1 and CDR2: SGHRS and YFSETQ. With V trimmed by 1 base and J by 6 bases, 9 bases remained unmatched. CDR3 protein: CASSLLTSGGGNEQFF. The CDR3 bases are TGCGCCAGCAGCTTGCTAACTAGCGGAGGGGGCAATGAGCAGTTCTTC.

The chain has TRBV5-3 and TRBJ2-7, with 8 positions matching TRBD1. TRBV5-3 is given ORF status, its function remaining uncertain. V was pared by 4 bases and J by 2 bases, with 14 bases of the junction left unmatched. The CDR3 extends over 17 amino acids. CDR3 residues: CARSTHETGQAAYEQYF. The CDR3 region has the DNA TGTGCCAGAAGCACCCATGAAACGGGACAGGCGGCCTACGAGCAGTACTTC.

The V call is TRBV19, the J call TRBJ1-4, with TRBD1 identical over 9 bases. V lost 2 bases and J lost 5; bases outside the gene matches: 3. There are 15 residues in the CDR3. Per germline, CDR1 LNHDA and CDR2 SQIVND (reference sequence). The CDR3 loop reads CASSIHRGPNEKLFF. CDR3 sequence (DNA): TGTGCCAGTAGTATACACAGGGGGCCCAATGAAAAACTGTTTTTT.

The V and J genes are TRBV6-5 and TRBJ1-1, with D uncertain. Trimming removed 0 bases from V and 8 bases from J, with 13 bases in between. The V gene's germline CDR1 is MNHEY and CDR2 SVGAGI. This CDR3 contains 14 residues. The DNA for the CDR3 is TGTGCCAGCAGTTACTCGAGGGCCAGTGTCGAAGCTTTCTTT. Translating gives CASSYSRASVEAFF.

V usage is TRBV2 and J usage is TRBJ2-5, with TRBD2 identical over 11 bases. V dropped 7 bases and J dropped 5; count of bases not matched to a gene: 15. In germline, CDR1 is SNHLY, CDR2 FYNNEI. This CDR3 region has 17 residues. CDR3 in DNA: TGTGCCAGCATGCGCGGGACTAGCGGCCTTGAGGGGGAGACCCAGTACTTC. Its translation is CASMRGTSGLEGETQYF.

This clone was found once. V gene TRBV2 combines with J gene TRBJ1-1, with D uncertain. The CDR3 totals 11 residues. Deletions cut 10 bases from V and 1 base from J, with 7 bases between. Germline-derived CDR1 and CDR2 are SNHLY and FYNNEI. The CDR3 spells CATRRNTEAFF. The CDR3 DNA follows: TGTGCCACCAGGCGGAACACTGAAGCTTTCTTT.

The rearrangement joins TRBV9 to TRBJ2-7; 9 bases match TRBD1. Trimming removed 4 bases from V and 2 bases from J; junction bases left unmatched: 7. The CDR3 length is 15 residues. The germline gives CDR1 SGDLS, CDR2 YYNGEE. The CDR3 nucleotides read TGTGCCAGCAGCACAGGACAGGGGCGGCCCTACGAGCAGTACTTC. Its protein is CASSTGQGRPYEQYF.

The chain uses TRBV6-1 and TRBJ1-4, with 9 bases lining up with TRBD1. This CDR3 has 14 amino acids. In germline, CDR1 is MNHNS, CDR2 SASEGT. V lost 10 bases, J lost 0 bases, and 3 bases stayed unmatched. CDR3 protein: CATGQGSTNEKLFF. The CDR3 DNA reads as TGTGCCACGGGACAGGGTTCAACTAATGAAAAACTGTTTTTT.